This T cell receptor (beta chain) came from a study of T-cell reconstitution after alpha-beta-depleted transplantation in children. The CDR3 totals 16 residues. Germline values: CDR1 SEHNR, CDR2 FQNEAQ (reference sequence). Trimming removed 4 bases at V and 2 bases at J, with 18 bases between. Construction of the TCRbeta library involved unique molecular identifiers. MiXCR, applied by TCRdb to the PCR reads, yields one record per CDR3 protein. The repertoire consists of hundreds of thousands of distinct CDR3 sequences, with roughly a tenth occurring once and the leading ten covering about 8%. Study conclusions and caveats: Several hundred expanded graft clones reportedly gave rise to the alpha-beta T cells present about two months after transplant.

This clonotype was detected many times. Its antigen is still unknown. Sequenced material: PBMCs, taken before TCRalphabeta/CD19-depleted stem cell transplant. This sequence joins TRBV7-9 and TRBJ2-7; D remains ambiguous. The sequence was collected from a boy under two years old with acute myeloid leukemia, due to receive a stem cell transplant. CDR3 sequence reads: CASSSPRPGRPYEQYF. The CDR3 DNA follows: TGTGCCAGCAGCTCCCCACGGCCTGGTCGCCCCTACGAGCAGTACTTC.